These 9 T cell receptor beta chains were sequenced from one sample in a study of blood T cell repertoires in COVID-19. Method: immunoSEQ multiplex PCR; TCRdb's copy keeps in-frame clones and lacks some. The sample shows roughly 100,000 clones, about 90% of them seen only once. Sequencing was performed on peripheral blood. These receptors all come from a woman in her forties or fifties with COVID-19, enrolled during active disease.

J is TRBJ1-1 and V is TRBV19; 9 nucleotides match TRBD1. Per germline, CDR1 LNHDA and CDR2 SQIVND (reference sequence). Trimming removed 7 bases from V and 1 base from J; junction bases left unmatched: 1. This CDR3 spans 13 amino acids. Written as DNA, the CDR3 is TGTGCCAGTACGGGACAGGGGAACACTGAAGCTTTCTTT. This codes for CASTGQGNTEAFF.

This clone appeared a single time. The genes are TRBV5-1 and TRBJ2-1, with no clear D. V lost 4 bases and J lost 5, with 7 bases in between. Germline CDR1 and CDR2: SGHRS and YFSETQ. This CDR3 comprises 12 residues. CDR3 coding DNA: TGCGCCAGCAGCGGCGGAGACAATGAGCAGTTCTTC. This encodes CASSGGDNEQFF.

This clone showed up just a few times. The rearrangement joins TRBV4-1 to TRBJ2-5, with 12 bases fitting TRBD2. V gave up 0 bases and J gave up 2 bases; unmatched junction bases: 7. The CDR3 is made up of 18 amino acids. Per germline, CDR1 MGHRA and CDR2 YSYEKL. The CDR3: CASSQDLALAGGQETQYF. In nucleotides, the CDR3 is TGCGCCAGCAGCCAAGATCTCGCCCTAGCGGGGGGGCAAGAGACCCAGTACTTC.

The chain recombines TRBV9 with TRBJ1-1, with D possibly TRBD1 on 5 matching bases. Germline assignment: CDR1 SGDLS and CDR2 YYNGEE. V was shortened by 4 bases and J by 3 bases, with 7 bases between the two germline ends. The CDR3 has 12 amino acids. The CDR3 here is CASSSGDTEAFF. The DNA for the CDR3 is TGTGCCAGCAGCTCGGGGGACACTGAAGCTTTCTTT.

This clone was picked up a small number of times. J is TRBJ1-5 and V is TRBV21-1; TRBD1, as called in the table, went unchecked against the DNA. TRBV21-1 is recorded as a pseudogene. The CDR3 is 15 residues long. This CDR3 is CASIKGQKINQPQHF. The DNA of the CDR3 is TGTGCCAGCATTAAGGGACAGAAAATCAATCAGCCCCAGCATTTT.

This clone was detected a few times. The V call is TRBV7-9, the J call TRBJ1-4; TRBD1 is a possible D gene (6 bases). Germline loops: CDR1 SEHNR, CDR2 FQNEAQ (reference sequence). Between the trimmed V and J ends, which lost 3 bases and 8 bases, there was a span of 19 bases. This CDR3 comprises 16 residues. CDR3 DNA sequence: TGTGCCAGCAGCTTCTACGATGAAGGGGGAAGGGAAAAACTGTTTTTT. Residues: CASSFYDEGGREKLFF. Together with reference TRBV7-9 and TRBJ1-4, the CDR3 gives the full variable domain: DTGVSQNPRHKITKRGQNVTFRCDPISEHNRLYWYRQTLGQGPEFLTYFQNEAQLEKSRLLSDRFSAERPKGSFSTLEIQRTEQGDSAMYLCASSFYDEGGREKLFFGSGTQLSVL.

The rearrangement links TRBV28 to TRBJ1-1, with D hard to call. V was trimmed by 0 bases and J by 3 bases, leaving 11 bases between them. The CDR3 length is 15 residues. Germline V gene sequence: CDR1 MDHEN, CDR2 SYDVKM. CDR3 protein: CASSLWRDIYTEAFF. CDR3 in DNA: TGTGCCAGCAGTTTATGGCGAGACATTTACACTGAAGCTTTCTTT.

This chain uses TRBV2 with TRBJ1-2; weak D call: TRBD1 (6 bases). The CDR3 contains 13 residues. Deletions cut 4 bases from V and 8 bases from J, with 14 bases between. Germline V gene lookup returns CDR1 SNHLY and CDR2 FYNNEI. CDR3 sequence reads: CASSAGQGKGYTF. The CDR3 DNA reads TGTGCCAGCAGTGCGGGACAAGGAAAGGGCTACACCTTC.

This chain uses TRBV2 with TRBJ1-2, with 8 bases aligning to TRBD1. With 2 bases clipped from V and 4 bases from J, the junction kept 9 bases outside the gene matches. CDR1 and CDR2 from the germline V gene are SNHLY and FYNNEI. The CDR3 runs 16 residues. In DNA, the CDR3 is TGTGCCAGCAGTGAATTTGTAGCAGGGGGCACCTATGGCTACACCTTC. It encodes CASSEFVAGGTYGYTF.